The 14 T cell receptor beta chains reported below all come from one sample, sequenced in a study of shared clonotypes between healthy human individuals. Produced via immunoSEQ multiplex PCR; TCRdb's table is partial and in-frame only. The table lists roughly 1,000,000 clones, around three quarters of them singletons. Material for sequencing was memory CD4+ T cells from PBMCs. Noted subset: CD45RA-negative fraction. The receptors here all came from a man younger than 30 in good health. Some clones in this sample may be carry-over from other donors' samples.

In its sample, this clone was seen once. The chain uses TRBV7-9 and TRBJ2-1; D assignment may be TRBD1 or TRBD2 (5 bases each). The CDR3 covers 13 residues. The germline V and J ends were trimmed by 8 bases and 3 bases, with 11 bases remaining between them. Germline assignment: CDR1 SEHNR and CDR2 FQNEAQ (reference sequence). CDR3 coding DNA: TGTGCCAGCCGGGTGGGGGTCTACAATGAGCAGTTCTTC. Protein product: CASRVGVYNEQFF.

The chain employs TRBV2 and TRBJ1-4; 7 bases are a match to TRBD1. The V segment lost 6 bases and the J segment 8 bases; nucleotides outside the gene matches: 9. Germline CDR1 and CDR2: SNHLY and FYNNEI. The CDR3 is 14 amino acids. In nucleotides, the CDR3 is TGTGCCAGCAGCATCGAGACAGGGTACGAAAAACTGTTTTTT. It specifies CASSIETGYEKLFF.

This chain connects TRBV7-8 to TRBJ2-2; D unresolved. Germline V gene data show CDR1 as SGHVS and CDR2 as FQNEAQ. V dropped 3 bases and J dropped 5 bases, with 4 bases sitting between them. The CDR3 covers 12 residues. The CDR3 DNA is TGTGCCAGCAGCTTCATGACCGGGGAGCTGTTTTTT. Translating it yields CASSFMTGELFF.

The chain combines TRBV7-2 with TRBJ1-2; D gene unclear. This CDR3 spans 14 amino acids. CDR1 and CDR2 from the germline V gene are SGHTA and FQGNSA. Trimming removed 4 bases from V and 6 bases from J, with 15 bases in between. The CDR3 coding sequence is TGTGCCAGCAGCTCTACGGGCCCCTGGGATGGCTACACCTTC. Protein: CASSSTGPWDGYTF.

The chain uses TRBV5-4 and TRBJ2-5; D uncertain. The CDR3 loop spans 13 amino acids. CDR1 is SGHNT, CDR2 YYREEE, per germline (reference sequence). With 4 bases removed from V and 0 bases from J, the gap between germline ends came to 7 bases. The chain's CDR3 is CASSPRYQETQYF. CDR3 in DNA: TGTGCCAGCAGCCCCCGGTACCAAGAGACCCAGTACTTC.

This clone was found once. The chain joins TRBV28 to TRBJ2-1, with 8 bases aligning to TRBD2. The CDR3 is 16 residues long. Germline CDR1 is MDHEN and CDR2 is SYDVKM. The junction had 11 bases not matched to a gene; V was cut back by 10 bases and J by 0 bases. The CDR3 loop reads CATSSGGLSSYNEQFF. In DNA, the CDR3 is TGTGCCACTAGTTCGGGGGGGCTTAGCTCCTACAATGAGCAGTTCTTC.

The chain has TRBV18 and TRBJ2-7; no reliable D call. CDR3 length: 13 residues. The germline V gene encodes CDR1 KGHSH and CDR2 LQKENI. The V end lost 6 bases, the J end lost 5 bases, and 14 bases lay between the germline ends. CDR3 sequence: CASSPAMTDEQYF. The CDR3, as DNA: TGTGCCAGCTCCCCGGCAATGACGGACGAGCAGTACTTC.

The V and J genes are TRBV19 and TRBJ1-5, with D possibly matching TRBD1 (5 bases). The CDR3 is 15 residues long. Deletions cut 2 bases from V and 7 bases from J, with 15 bases between. The germline gives CDR1 LNHDA, CDR2 SQIVND (reference sequence). CDR3 sequence (DNA): TGTGCCAGTAGTATAACGGGACTGACACTCCAGCCCCAGCATTTT. Protein sequence: CASSITGLTLQPQHF.

This clone was recorded once. The chain joins TRBV2 to TRBJ2-1; 7 nucleotides line up with TRBD2. V lost 8 bases and J lost 3; bases outside the gene matches: 10. The CDR3 runs 15 residues. Germline CDR1 SNHLY, CDR2 FYNNEI. As DNA, the CDR3 is TGTGCCAGCCTCAATGGGGGGGAGGGCTACAATGAGCAGTTCTTC. Translated, it gives CASLNGGEGYNEQFF.

CDR3 sequence (DNA): TGCGCCAGCAGTGAGGACCCCACTAGAAGCTCCTACAATGAGCAGTTCTTC. Translating it yields CASSEDPTRSSYNEQFF. The rearrangement joins TRBV10-1 to TRBJ2-1, with D possibly matching TRBD2 (5 bases). The CDR3 covers 17 residues. Germline V gene sequence: CDR1 WNHNN, CDR2 SYGVQD (reference sequence). Deletions cut 2 bases from V and 0 bases from J, with 14 bases between.

The V gene is TRBV9, the J gene TRBJ2-2, with 9 bases identical to TRBD2. V lost 3 bases and J lost 6; bases outside the gene matches: 9. The CDR3 covers 16 residues. CDR1 SGDLS and CDR2 YYNGEE come from the germline V gene. CDR3 protein: CASSGRAGGFPGELFF. CDR3 bases: TGTGCCAGCAGCGGTCGAGCGGGAGGATTTCCCGGGGAGCTGTTTTTT.

The chain joins TRBV29-1 to TRBJ2-2, with a possible D match to TRBD2 (5 bases). Trimming removed 3 bases at V and 2 bases at J, with 10 bases between. The CDR3 sequence is 14 residues long. In germline, CDR1 is SQVTM, CDR2 ANQGSEA. In DNA, the CDR3 is TGCAGCGTTGAGTCGGGGTTAAACACCGGGGAGCTGTTTTTT. Translation: CSVESGLNTGELFF.

The chain has TRBV4-1 and TRBJ2-3; the match to TRBD2 covers 13 bases. The CDR3 has 17 residues. Germline V gene sequence: CDR1 MGHRA, CDR2 YSYEKL. With 2 bases clipped from V and 5 bases from J, the junction kept 7 bases outside the gene matches. CDR3 sequence (DNA): TGCGCCAGCAGCCAACCTACTAGCGGGAGGGCCAAAGATACGCAGTATTTT. Translation: CASSQPTSGRAKDTQYF.

The rearrangement uses TRBV5-4 and TRBJ1-6, with D hard to call. Germline V lookup: CDR1 SGHNT, CDR2 YYREEE (reference sequence). CDR3 size: 12 residues. V was pared by 1 base and J by 10 bases, with 6 bases between. Here the CDR3 reads CASSLSNSPLHF. The CDR3 DNA follows: TGTGCCAGCAGCTTGAGTAACTCACCCCTCCACTTT.